These T cell receptor beta chains were read from a single sample in a study of Graves' ophthalmopathy and Graves' hyperthyroidism. TCRdb reanalysed the multiplex PCR reads using MiXCR and keeps one entry per CDR3 protein. The sample holds about 210,000 distinct CDR3 sequences, just under 30% seen once. The specimen sequenced was peripheral blood. Receptors originate from a man aged 50 to 60 with Graves' ophthalmopathy. Both conserved end residues are part of each CDR3. Each record gives: CDR3 DNA, CDR3 protein, clone size, J gene, V gene, D gene. The D gene is left open where the match is weak. Some rows have no size entry. The others give once, few or many, or a class for an expanded clone.

CDR3 DNA: TGTGCCACCAGCCTACCTGGGGGCGAGCAGTACTTC
CDR3 protein: CATSLPGGEQYF
clone size: many
J gene: TRBJ2-7
V gene: TRBV15
D gene: .

CDR3 DNA: TGTGCCAGTAGTATAACAGGGAAATCCACTGAAGCTTTCTTT
CDR3 protein: CASSITGKSTEAFF
clone size: many
J gene: TRBJ1-1
V gene: TRBV19
D gene: .

CDR3 DNA: TGTGCCAGTAGTATGGAGACTAGCGGTCTCCGCTCCTACGAGCAGTACTTC
CDR3 protein: CASSMETSGLRSYEQYF
clone size: many
J gene: TRBJ2-7
V gene: TRBV19
D gene: TRBD2

CDR3 DNA: TGTGCCAGCAGTTTTAGCGGGAGCTCCCTCACCGGGGAGCTGTTTTTT
CDR3 protein: CASSFSGSSLTGELFF
clone size: many
J gene: TRBJ2-2
V gene: TRBV28
D gene: TRBD2

CDR3 DNA: TGTGCCTGGAGTGACCTGATCGCCAATACCTACGAGCAGTACTTC
CDR3 protein: CAWSDLIANTYEQYF
clone size: .
J gene: TRBJ2-7
V gene: TRBV30
D gene: .

CDR3 DNA: TGTGCCAGCAGTCTGGACAGGGGGGCACAAGAGACCCAGTACTTC
CDR3 protein: CASSLDRGAQETQYF
clone size: .
J gene: TRBJ2-5
V gene: TRBV28
D gene: TRBD1

CDR3 DNA: TGCGCCAGCAGCCTCCCGGGCGGGCGGGAGACCCAGTACTTC
CDR3 protein: CASSLPGGRETQYF
clone size: many
J gene: TRBJ2-5
V gene: TRBV5-1
D gene: .

CDR3 DNA: TGCGCCAGCAGTGCGCGGGACGACCCCTACGAGCAGTACTTC
CDR3 protein: CASSARDDPYEQYF
clone size: many
J gene: TRBJ2-7
V gene: TRBV10-2
D gene: .

CDR3 DNA: TGTGCCAGCAGTTTACCGGCGCAGTTCTATGGCTACACCTTC
CDR3 protein: CASSLPAQFYGYTF
clone size: many
J gene: TRBJ1-2
V gene: TRBV28
D gene: .

CDR3 DNA: TGCGCCAGCAGCGATTACAGGGGGCGCTGGGACTCCTACGAGCAGTACTTC
CDR3 protein: CASSDYRGRWDSYEQYF
clone size: many
J gene: TRBJ2-7
V gene: TRBV5-1
D gene: TRBD1

CDR3 DNA: TGTGCCAGCAGCTACTCCGGGACTAGCGCAATCGAGCAGTACTTC
CDR3 protein: CASSYSGTSAIEQYF
clone size: many
J gene: TRBJ2-7
V gene: TRBV5-5
D gene: TRBD2

CDR3 DNA: TGCGCCAGCCAGCTAGCGCCAACCCTCTGGGACGAGCAGTACTTC
CDR3 protein: CASQLAPTLWDEQYF
clone size: many
J gene: TRBJ2-7
V gene: TRBV4-1
D gene: .

CDR3 DNA: TGTGCCAGCAGTTCGATACAGGGTACGCGTGGCTACACCTTC
CDR3 protein: CASSSIQGTRGYTF
clone size: .
J gene: TRBJ1-2
V gene: TRBV27
D gene: .

CDR3 DNA: TGTGCCAGCAGTCGTCCTCCGGGACTAGCGGGCCTAAGGGGAGAGACCCAGTACTTC
CDR3 protein: CASSRPPGLAGLRGETQYF
clone size: once
J gene: TRBJ2-5
V gene: TRBV12-3/TRBV12-4
D gene: TRBD2

CDR3 DNA: TGTGCCAGCAGACCCCCCAATTCATTCTACGAGCAGTACTTC
CDR3 protein: CASRPPNSFYEQYF
clone size: many
J gene: TRBJ2-7
V gene: TRBV6-2/TRBV6-3
D gene: .

CDR3 DNA: TGTGCCAGCAGCTTAGGAGGACAGGGAGAGACCCAGTACTTC
CDR3 protein: CASSLGGQGETQYF
clone size: many
J gene: TRBJ2-5
V gene: TRBV11-2
D gene: TRBD1

CDR3 DNA: TGTGCCAGCAGTCGGGGCGACAGGAGGAAGACCCAGTACTTC
CDR3 protein: CASSRGDRRKTQYF
clone size: .
J gene: TRBJ2-5
V gene: TRBV28
D gene: .

CDR3 DNA: TGTGCCAGCGGTAGCGGGAGTCTTAACACTGAAGCTTTCTTT
CDR3 protein: CASGSGSLNTEAFF
clone size: many
J gene: TRBJ1-1
V gene: TRBV27
D gene: .

CDR3 DNA: TGTGCCGGGTGGGACCATCACACCGCCGAGCAGTACTTC
CDR3 protein: CAGWDHHTAEQYF
clone size: few
J gene: TRBJ2-7
V gene: TRBV6-1
D gene: .

CDR3 DNA: TGCAGTGCTAGTAGGCTCGCTCCAGGGACAGGGTACTCCGGGGAGCTGTTTTTT
CDR3 protein: CSASRLAPGTGYSGELFF
clone size: many
J gene: TRBJ2-2
V gene: TRBV20-1
D gene: TRBD1

CDR3 DNA: TGTGCCAGCAGCTCGGTTCCGGGACAGCATTTGGGACCCCAGTACTTC
CDR3 protein: CASSSVPGQHLGPQYF
clone size: .
J gene: TRBJ2-5
V gene: TRBV28
D gene: TRBD1

CDR3 DNA: TGTGCCAGCAGTTACCGACTAGCGGGAGGTCAAGAGACCCAGTACTTC
CDR3 protein: CASSYRLAGGQETQYF
clone size: many
J gene: TRBJ2-5
V gene: TRBV6-5
D gene: TRBD2

CDR3 DNA: TGTGCTAGTGGTTTGGGACACGGTCCCCAGGCTGCCTACGAGCAGTACTTC
CDR3 protein: CASGLGHGPQAAYEQYF
clone size: many
J gene: TRBJ2-7
V gene: TRBV12-5
D gene: .

CDR3 DNA: TGTGCCAGCAGCTCCGACGTCTCTGGGGCCAACGTCCTGACTTTC
CDR3 protein: CASSSDVSGANVLTF
clone size: .
J gene: TRBJ2-6
V gene: TRBV7-2
D gene: .

CDR3 DNA: TGTGCCAGCAGCCAAGGAGGTGCGGGTGGGGAGACCCAGTACTTC
CDR3 protein: CASSQGGAGGETQYF
clone size: many
J gene: TRBJ2-5
V gene: TRBV3-1
D gene: .

CDR3 DNA: TGTGCCAGCATTAGGAAAGAGACCCAGTACTTC
CDR3 protein: CASIRKETQYF
clone size: once
J gene: TRBJ2-5
V gene: TRBV6-5
D gene: .

CDR3 DNA: TGTGCCAGCAGTCCCGGGGACAGTTATAATTCACCCCTCCACTTT
CDR3 protein: CASSPGDSYNSPLHF
clone size: many
J gene: TRBJ1-6
V gene: TRBV12-3/TRBV12-4
D gene: TRBD1

CDR3 DNA: TGTGCTAGTGGTTTGGTACGCGGACTAGCGGGACACCAAGAGACCCAGTACTTC
CDR3 protein: CASGLVRGLAGHQETQYF
clone size: many
J gene: TRBJ2-5
V gene: TRBV12-5
D gene: TRBD2

CDR3 DNA: TGTGCCAGCAGCAGTAAACGGCTACTGAGGGTCGCTTTCTTT
CDR3 protein: CASSSKRLLRVAFF
clone size: .
J gene: TRBJ1-1
V gene: TRBV28
D gene: .

CDR3 DNA: TGTGCCAGCAGCGAACAGGGAGGTGAAGCTTTCTTT
CDR3 protein: CASSEQGGEAFF
clone size: few
J gene: TRBJ1-1
V gene: TRBV6-4
D gene: .

CDR3 DNA: TGTGCCACCTCCCGGGGGAGTGGAAATTCACCCCTCCACTTT
CDR3 protein: CATSRGSGNSPLHF
clone size: .
J gene: TRBJ1-6
V gene: TRBV12-3/TRBV12-4
D gene: .

CDR3 DNA: TGCAGCGTTACTACCGGGACTAGCTTTTTC
CDR3 protein: CSVTTGTSFF
clone size: .
J gene: TRBJ2-5
V gene: TRBV29-1
D gene: TRBD2

CDR3 DNA: TGTGCCAGCAGCCCGACTAGGGAGAACACCGGGGAGCTGTTTTTT
CDR3 protein: CASSPTRENTGELFF
clone size: many
J gene: TRBJ2-2
V gene: TRBV7-3
D gene: .

CDR3 DNA: TGTGCCAGCAGTTTACCCCGGGGCAGTGGGAACACTGAAGCTTTCTTT
CDR3 protein: CASSLPRGSGNTEAFF
clone size: .
J gene: TRBJ1-1
V gene: TRBV28
D gene: .

CDR3 DNA: TGTGCCACCCGGGGCACCGGGGAGCTGTTTTTT
CDR3 protein: CATRGTGELFF
clone size: many
J gene: TRBJ2-2
V gene: TRBV24-1
D gene: .

CDR3 DNA: TGTGCCAGCAGCCGCTTCCACGTCTCCTATAATTCACCCCTCCACTTT
CDR3 protein: CASSRFHVSYNSPLHF
clone size: .
J gene: TRBJ1-6
V gene: TRBV28
D gene: .

CDR3 DNA: TGTGCCAGCAAGGGTACGGGTTCACCCCTCCACTTT
CDR3 protein: CASKGTGSPLHF
clone size: few
J gene: TRBJ1-6
V gene: TRBV12-3/TRBV12-4
D gene: .